This T cell receptor (beta chain) was identified during a study of OX40 agonist ivuxolimab in advanced cancers. Looking at the study overall: Cohort: approximately 83% men, mean age approximately 66, aged about 23 to 80.

With V trimmed by 3 bases and J by 8 bases, 8 bases remained unmatched. Germline values: CDR1 SQVTM, CDR2 ANQGSEA. This CDR3 is 16 amino acids long. The count of this clone is one. The target antigen is unknown. Study-wide results and limits: Some nonresponders also had low normalized T-cell clonal expansion. At doses 0.1 to 3.0 mg/kg, CD4+ and CD8+ clones expanded.

Here immunoSEQ multiplex PCR was the method, and the copy in TCRdb shows in-frame clones only, minus some. The table lists under 20,000 clones, 80% to 90% of them singletons. Researchers took blood at baseline, on cycle 4 day 1, and on cycle 7 day 1. The material was CD4+ or CD8+ T cells sorted from blood, obtained in a trial of the OX40 agonist ivuxolimab. This clonotype was obtained from an adult with an advanced solid tumor such as melanoma, head and neck, liver or kidney cancer. The genes are TRBV29-1 and TRBJ2-1; 15 bases are a match to TRBD2. The CDR3 reads CSVDGLAGGHFDEQFF. The CDR3 DNA follows: TGCAGCGTTGACGGACTAGCGGGGGGGCATTTCGATGAGCAGTTCTTC.